This section outlines one TCR beta chain sequence together with its context. The antigen remains undetermined. The record originates from a study of cytomegalovirus exposure and HLA in healthy donors. Trimming cost V 1 base and J 2 bases, with 17 bases left between them. CDR3 length: 17 amino acids. Per germline, CDR1 SGHTA and CDR2 FQGNSA. Study-level results: For most subjects, TCR beta sequences were reported to predict HLA-A and HLA-B alleles with accuracy.

The study ran its PCR with 60 Vbeta and 13 Jbeta primers. Assay used: immunoSEQ multiplex PCR; TCRdb lists only in-frame clones, some missing. The profile shows 150,000 to 200,000 clones, about 64% of them singletons. Sequenced input: PBMCs. The receptor was isolated from a man in his fifties or sixties in good health and CMV-seronegative. V gene TRBV7-2 combines with J gene TRBJ1-1; a weak D match, TRBD1 (5 bases). CDR3 coding DNA: TGTGCCAGCAGCTTAGACAGGCCCCTGGCAAAAAACACTGAAGCTTTCTTT. Amino acids: CASSLDRPLAKNTEAFF.